This T cell receptor (beta chain) was recorded in a study of T cell responses to AZD1222 COVID-19 vaccine. Study findings and constraints: Just a handful of AZD1222 recipients tested seropositive at baseline. It should be noted that donors were predominantly white British and more often female, and clonal diversity was possibly underestimated. Targets within unmutated variant regions were reportedly found for nearly half of spike-specific TCRs.

About this clone itself: The antigen remains unidentified.

Profiling relied on immunoSEQ multiplex PCR, and the TCRdb table lists in-frame clones only, not all of them. The table lists about 84,000 clones, about 85% of them singletons. The clonotype was recovered from an adult in good health. Source: peripheral blood, taken on day 0 of AZD1222 vaccination.

DNA of the CDR3: TGTGCCAGTTCTTACAGGGGAGAGACCCAGTACTTC. Protein product: CASSYRGETQYF. This chain joins TRBV19 and TRBJ2-5; 7 nucleotides match TRBD1. CDR3 length: 12 amino acids. Germline assignment: CDR1 LNHDA and CDR2 SQIVND (reference sequence). J lost 4 bases, V lost 8 bases, and 4 bases had no gene match.